Included here is one TCR beta chain sequence, with context. The sample originates from a study of blood T cell repertoires in COVID-19. On the study more broadly: Sites in the United States, Italy and Spain provided acute and convalescent COVID-19 samples. T cells, B-cell-depleted T cells, or PBMCs supplied cDNA or gDNA.

As originally analysed: Amplification from reference gene primers served as the basis for estimated nucleated cell counts. Sequencing used immunoSEQ multiplex PCR; TCRdb keeps in-frame clones, though not all of them. That table supplies the V and J calls and clone size; D and trimming were determined from the DNA. The sample records about 160,000 clones, 82% being singletons. Patients at the Seattle site were enrolled during active infection and followed longitudinally. Trimming shortened V by 1 base and J by 5 bases, and 12 bases separated the two germline ends. Looked up from germline, CDR1 is SGHTS and CDR2 is YDEGEE. The CDR3 consists of 14 residues.

The sample consisted of peripheral blood. The source of this sequence is a woman aged 35 to 49 with COVID-19, enrolled during active disease. The rearrangement links TRBV5-8 to TRBJ1-1; TRBD1 is a possible D gene (6 bases). DNA for the CDR3: TGTGCCAGCAGCTTGAAGGGGGTGTGGACTGAAGCTTTCTTT. Translating it yields CASSLKGVWTEAFF.